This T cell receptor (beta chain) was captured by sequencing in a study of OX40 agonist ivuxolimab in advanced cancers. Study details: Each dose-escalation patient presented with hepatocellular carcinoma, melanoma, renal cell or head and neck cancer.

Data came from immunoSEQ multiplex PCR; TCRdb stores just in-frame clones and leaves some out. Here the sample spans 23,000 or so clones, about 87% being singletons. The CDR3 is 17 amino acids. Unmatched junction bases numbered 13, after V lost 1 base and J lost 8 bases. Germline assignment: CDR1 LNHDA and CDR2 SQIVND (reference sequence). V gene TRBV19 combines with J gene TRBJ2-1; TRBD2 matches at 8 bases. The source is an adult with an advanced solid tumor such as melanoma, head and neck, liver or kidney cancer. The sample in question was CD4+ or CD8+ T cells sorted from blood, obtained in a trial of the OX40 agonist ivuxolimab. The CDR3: CASSIGGRRGVKDEQFF. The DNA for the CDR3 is TGTGCCAGTAGTATAGGGGGACGGCGGGGGGTTAAAGATGAGCAGTTCTTC.